This entry is about one T cell receptor (beta chain). Original analysis: Amplified reference gene primers provided the basis for estimating nucleated cell counts. The data were produced by immunoSEQ multiplex PCR, yet TCRdb's version contains in-frame clones alone and is incomplete. V, J and clone size are those of that table, while D and trimming were read from the DNA. Counted here are more than 120,000 clones, about 83% occurring once; the ten biggest clones make up less than 10%. The data were taken from a study of blood T cell repertoires in COVID-19. Study details: Spain, Italy and the United States supplied samples that represented acute and convalescent COVID-19. Sources were T cells, B-cell-depleted T cells, or PBMCs; the material itself was cDNA or gDNA.

Losses at the gene ends were 7 bases for V and 2 bases for J; bases not matched to a gene: 8. Germline V gene lookup returns CDR1 MNHEY and CDR2 SMNVEV (reference sequence). There are 16 residues in the CDR3. V gene TRBV27 combines with J gene TRBJ1-6, with 7 bases identical to TRBD1. This receptor was identified in a woman aged 45 to 65 with active or convalescent COVID-19. The sample consisted of peripheral blood. The CDR3 spells CASNPTGEAYNSPLHF. The CDR3 DNA sequence: TGTGCCAGCAATCCAACAGGGGAGGCCTATAATTCACCCCTCCACTTT.